This T cell receptor (beta chain) was obtained from a study of identifying expanded T cells in peripheral blood. Generated by immunoSEQ multiplex PCR, the TCRdb table keeps only in-frame clones and is missing some. Altogether some 120,000 clones are present, about four fifths being singletons, with the ten largest covering 3% to 4%. No infections or other immune events were documented during collection. Remarks on this clone: Its antigen is as yet unknown.

Study-wide results and caveats: Differentially abundant clones: roughly 1.3 between replicates, about 15 at two to three weeks, roughly 18 at four. Across healthy donors, higher total template counts meant significantly greater approximately two-week count variance.

The CDR3 has 13 amino acids. Germline V gene lookup returns CDR1 LNHDA and CDR2 SQIVND (reference sequence). The V end was cut by 10 bases, the J end by 1 base, with 12 bases between. The sequencing sample was made of blood. The sequence was collected from a person aged 18-70 years in good health. V and J are TRBV19 and TRBJ2-3; no clear D gene. This CDR3 is CATRPSGTDTQYF. DNA for the CDR3: TGTGCCACTCGACCCTCCGGCACAGATACGCAGTATTTT.